This T cell receptor (beta chain) was captured by sequencing in a study of blood T cells in healthy people across ages. Overall study context: The template switching approach captured approximately one barcoded beta molecule for every two T cells.

Looked up from germline, CDR1 is SGHTA and CDR2 is FQGNSA. Deletions cut 2 bases from V and 8 bases from J, with 11 bases between. CDR3 size: 13 residues. With a J-beta primer mix and a sample-barcoded 5' primer, a second PCR ran roughly 6 to 11 cycles. TCRdb re-called the 5' RACE reads through MiXCR, storing one row per CDR3 protein. The sample gives around 970,000 distinct CDR3 sequences, roughly 51% of which show up once; 20% to 25% is in the top ten. The genes are TRBV7-2 and TRBJ2-3; D remains ambiguous. This receptor was obtained from a woman aged 55 to 70 in good health. Sequenced material: blood. As DNA, the CDR3 is TGTGCCAGCAGCTTACAGATCACGGGTACGCAGTATTTT. Its translation: CASSLQITGTQYF.